The source of this TCR beta chain is a study of immune cell composition in non-small cell lung cancer. Regarding the study as a whole: Tumour-associated clones >0.5% occurred in roughly a third of adenocarcinomas, 75% of squamous.

Sequenced by immunoSEQ multiplex PCR; TCRdb stores in-frame clones only, minus some. The table records some 9,100 clones, around 62% of them present only once. Comments on this clone: No antigen is known for it. A junction end diverges from the germline sequence, so it may reflect a read error.

The CDR3 consists of 13 residues. CDR1 is SGHRS, CDR2 YFSETQ, per germline. Frozen unsorted single-cell suspensions supplied the genomic DNA. This receptor was obtained from a human donor with non-small cell lung cancer. Input material: lung tumor tissue. The rearrangement links TRBV5-1 to TRBJ2-7, with a tentative D call TRBD1 (6 bases). CDR3 sequence (DNA): TGCGCCAGCAGCTTGGTAGGGGGAATCCCCTTTGTCTTC. Residues: CASSLVGGIPFVF.